These T cell receptor beta chains were read from a single sample in a study of shared clonotypes between healthy human individuals. Method: immunoSEQ multiplex PCR; TCRdb's copy keeps in-frame clones and lacks some. The data hold some 700,000 clones, with 90% observed a single time. Sample: memory CD8+ T cells from PBMCs. All receptors come from a man younger than 35 in good health. Some clones in this sample may be carry-over from other donors' samples. The CDR3 runs from the conserved cysteine through the conserved F or W. D genes are given only for firm matches. Rows may omit the clone size; those that give it use once, few, many or a size class.

D	size	J	V	CDR3	DNA
NA	NA	TRBJ1-1	TRBV25-1	CASALGAAEAFF	TGTGCCAGCGCACTAGGCGCCGCTGAAGCTTTCTTT
NA	NA	TRBJ1-1	TRBV6-6	CASSYTEGRNTEAFF	TGTGCCAGCAGTTACACTGAGGGGCGGAACACTGAAGCTTTCTTT
NA	NA	TRBJ2-1	TRBV7-3	CASSWGRTLSYNEQFF	TGTGCCAGCAGCTGGGGACGGACCCTCTCCTACAATGAGCAGTTCTTC
TRBD1	NA	TRBJ2-7	TRBV28	CASSPLQGAREQYF	TGTGCCAGCAGTCCACTGCAGGGGGCGCGGGAGCAGTACTTC
NA	NA	TRBJ2-5	TRBV11-2	CASSLVGGQTETQYF	TGTGCCAGCAGCTTAGTGGGGGGACAGACAGAGACCCAGTACTTC
NA	NA	TRBJ1-5	TRBV27	CASGNQPQHF	TGTGCCAGCGGGAATCAGCCCCAGCATTTT
NA	once	TRBJ1-2	TRBV6-5	CASSYSGNAGYTF	TGTGCCAGCAGTTACTCAGGGAATGCTGGCTACACCTTC
NA	NA	TRBJ2-7	TRBV30	CAWSVASAREQYF	TGTGCCTGGAGTGTCGCTAGCGCGCGGGAGCAGTACTTC
NA	NA	TRBJ1-2	TRBV7-2	CASMGGFRDGYTF	TGTGCCAGCATGGGCGGGTTTAGGGATGGCTACACCTTC
NA	NA	TRBJ2-2	TRBV28	CASSLTGNTGELFF	TGTGCCAGCAGCCTTACAGGGAACACCGGGGAGCTGTTTTTT
NA	NA	TRBJ2-1	TRBV27	CASSFGVSQFF	TGTGCCAGCAGTTTCGGAGTAAGCCAGTTCTTC
TRBD2	NA	TRBJ2-1	TRBV7-7	CASSLEPSGSFEQFF	TGTGCCAGCAGCTTAGAGCCTAGCGGGAGTTTTGAGCAGTTCTTC
NA	many	TRBJ1-1	TRBV6-6	CASRRGDNTEAFF	TGTGCCAGCAGAAGGGGGGACAACACTGAAGCTTTCTTT
NA	NA	TRBJ2-5	TRBV9	CASSVGPTPETQYF	TGTGCCAGCAGCGTGGGCCCTACCCCAGAGACCCAGTACTTC
TRBD2	once	TRBJ2-5	TRBV19	CASSIGTSGNSETQYF	TGTGCCAGTAGTATAGGGACTAGCGGGAATTCGGAGACCCAGTACTTC
TRBD1	NA	TRBJ2-7	TRBV27	CASSPTGYAYEQYF	TGTGCCAGCAGTCCGACAGGGTATGCCTACGAGCAGTACTTC
NA	NA	TRBJ2-7	TRBV27	CASSLRDIPFEQYF	TGTGCCAGCAGTTTAAGGGACATCCCGTTCGAGCAGTACTTC
TRBD1	NA	TRBJ1-3	TRBV14	CASSAGTGRGNTIYF	TGTGCCAGCAGCGCCGGGACAGGGCGCGGAAACACCATATATTTT
TRBD1	NA	TRBJ1-2	TRBV18	CASSPLMGQQIRYGYTF	TGTGCCAGCTCACCACTGATGGGACAGCAAATCCGCTATGGCTACACCTTC
NA	NA	TRBJ2-3	TRBV7-8	CASSLFAGPYSTDTQYF	TGTGCCAGCAGCTTATTTGCGGGGCCCTATAGCACAGATACGCAGTATTTT
NA	NA	TRBJ1-2	TRBV20-1	CSASDGNGYTF	TGCAGTGCTAGCGACGGAAACGGCTACACCTTC
TRBD1	few	TRBJ1-1	TRBV30	CAWGRDSNMNTEAFF	TGTGCCTGGGGGAGGGACAGTAACATGAACACTGAAGCTTTCTTT
NA	once	TRBJ1-5	TRBV7-6	CASSLFNQPQHF	TGTGCCAGCAGCTTATTTAACCAGCCCCAGCATTTT
NA	NA	TRBJ2-5	TRBV12-5	CASGLGSEVRETQYF	TGTGCTAGTGGTTTGGGGTCTGAGGTTAGGGAGACCCAGTACTTC
NA	NA	TRBJ1-2	TRBV6-5	CASSAHGAAGYTF	TGTGCCAGCAGTGCACATGGGGCGGCTGGCTACACCTTC
TRBD1	NA	TRBJ2-5	TRBV28	CASSSPFSGTETQETQYF	TGTGCCAGCAGTTCCCCCTTCTCCGGGACAGAGACCCAAGAGACCCAGTACTTC
NA	once	TRBJ2-5	TRBV11-2	CASSLEGRLAVKKTQYF	TGTGCCAGCAGCTTAGAAGGGAGGTTAGCGGTGAAGAAGACCCAGTACTTC
NA	few	TRBJ2-7	TRBV6-1	CASSDPWGRDEQYF	TGTGCCAGCAGTGACCCCTGGGGTAGGGACGAGCAGTACTTC
TRBD2	NA	TRBJ2-1	TRBV7-8	CASSLVILAGVFEQFF	TGTGCCAGCAGCTTAGTTATCCTAGCGGGAGTCTTTGAGCAGTTCTTC
TRBD2	NA	TRBJ2-7	TRBV28	CASSPGLAAYEQYF	TGTGCCAGCAGTCCGGGACTAGCGGCCTACGAGCAGTACTTC
TRBD2	NA	TRBJ2-3	TRBV19	CASSLWTSGNTDTQYF	TGTGCCAGTAGTCTGTGGACTAGCGGGAACACAGATACGCAGTATTTT
NA	NA	TRBJ2-5	TRBV7-8	CASSFGAGRGAETQYF	TGTGCCAGCAGCTTTGGGGCCGGGCGGGGTGCCGAGACCCAGTACTTC
TRBD2	NA	TRBJ2-1	TRBV29-1	CSVLGGLAGAGVLHNEQFF	TGCAGCGTTCTAGGGGGACTAGCGGGAGCAGGAGTCCTCCACAATGAGCAGTTCTTC
TRBD2	NA	TRBJ2-2	TRBV5-4	CASSSGTSGTGELFF	TGTGCCAGCAGCTCCGGGACTAGCGGTACCGGGGAGCTGTTTTTT
NA	NA	TRBJ1-5	TRBV6-1	CASSEALVETDLGPQHF	TGTGCCAGCAGTGAAGCGCTGGTGGAGACAGACCTGGGGCCCCAGCATTTT
NA	NA	TRBJ1-2	TRBV7-9	CASSQTQDNYGYTF	TGTGCCAGCAGCCAAACCCAGGATAACTATGGCTACACCTTC
NA	NA	TRBJ2-1	TRBV29-1	CSVDLPGKLNEQFF	TGCAGCGTTGATTTGCCGGGAAAGTTAAATGAGCAGTTCTTC
NA	NA	TRBJ2-1	TRBV19	CASSGIRFYDEQFF	TGTGCCAGTAGCGGGATTCGTTTTTACGATGAGCAGTTCTTC
TRBD1	few	TRBJ1-5	TRBV28	CASTKQGHGNQPQHF	TGTGCCAGCACAAAACAGGGGCATGGCAATCAGCCCCAGCATTTT
NA	NA	TRBJ1-1	TRBV19	CASMEGTEAFF	TGTGCCAGTATGGAGGGGACTGAAGCTTTCTTT
TRBD2	NA	TRBJ2-2	TRBV4-1	CASSQARTSSTGELFF	TGCGCCAGCAGCCAGGCAAGGACTAGCAGCACCGGGGAGCTGTTTTTT
NA	many	TRBJ2-1	TRBV27	CASRLGMTTHNEQFF	TGTGCCAGCAGATTGGGGATGACTACACACAATGAGCAGTTCTTC
NA	NA	TRBJ2-5	TRBV6-6	CASSYGVTRGTGTQYF	TGTGCCAGCAGTTACGGTGTAACACGGGGGACGGGGACCCAGTACTTC
NA	NA	TRBJ2-2	TRBV2	CASTGLANTGELFF	TGTGCCAGCACGGGACTGGCGAACACCGGGGAGCTGTTTTTT
NA	NA	TRBJ1-1	TRBV6-1	CASSEDGYGAEAFF	TGTGCCAGCAGTGAAGATGGGTACGGGGCCGAAGCTTTCTTT
TRBD1	NA	TRBJ2-2	TRBV11-3	CASSHRTGKNTGELFF	TGTGCCAGCAGCCATCGGACAGGGAAGAACACCGGGGAGCTGTTTTTT
NA	NA	TRBJ2-7	TRBV6-1	CASSEVQYPYEQYF	TGTGCCAGCAGTGAGGTACAGTACCCCTACGAGCAGTACTTC
NA	NA	TRBJ2-2	TRBV11-2	CASSFGGPTGELFF	TGTGCCAGCAGCTTCGGGGGCCCCACCGGGGAGCTGTTTTTT
NA	NA	TRBJ2-1	TRBV5-6	CASSLRKDEQFF	TGTGCCAGCAGCTTAAGGAAGGATGAGCAGTTCTTC